Listed below are T cell receptor beta chains from one sample, sequenced in a study of graft-versus-host responses after intestinal transplantation. These receptors lack a known antigen. Assay used: immunoSEQ multiplex PCR; TCRdb lists only in-frame clones, some missing. The table records 84,000 or so clones, about four fifths of them present only once. Here the sequenced sample was unstimulated CD4+ T cells sorted from spleen or lymph node cells, taken before intestinal transplant. These TCRs come from a human donor who received an intestinal transplant. The CDR3 runs from the conserved cysteine through the conserved F or W. D genes are given only for firm matches. Clone size is shown for a subset of rows, as once, few, many or a class of expanded clone.

j_call: TRBJ2-7
v_call: TRBV2
clone_size: .
d_call: .
cdr3_nt: TGTGCCAGCAGTGTCCGGGACATGATGAACTCCTACGAGCAGTACTTC
cdr3_aa: CASSVRDMMNSYEQYF

j_call: TRBJ2-1
v_call: TRBV7-3
clone_size: .
d_call: .
cdr3_nt: TGTGCCAGCAGCTTATTATCCGGGAATGAGCAGTTCTTC
cdr3_aa: CASSLLSGNEQFF

j_call: TRBJ2-2
v_call: TRBV5-1
clone_size: .
d_call: .
cdr3_nt: TGCGCCAGCAGCTTGAGAGACAGGAACACCGGGGAGCTGTTTTTT
cdr3_aa: CASSLRDRNTGELFF

j_call: TRBJ1-1
v_call: TRBV2
clone_size: .
d_call: .
cdr3_nt: TGTGCCAGCAGCCGACAGGCGAACACTGAAGCTTTCTTT
cdr3_aa: CASSRQANTEAFF

j_call: TRBJ2-3
v_call: TRBV28
clone_size: .
d_call: .
cdr3_nt: TGTGCCAGCAGTAAAATAACCCGGGACACAGATACGCAGTATTTT
cdr3_aa: CASSKITRDTDTQYF

j_call: TRBJ1-3
v_call: TRBV19
clone_size: .
d_call: .
cdr3_nt: TGTGCCAGTAGGCCGGGGGGAACGGCTGGAAACACCATATATTTT
cdr3_aa: CASRPGGTAGNTIYF

j_call: TRBJ2-7
v_call: TRBV30
clone_size: .
d_call: .
cdr3_nt: TGTGCCTGGAATGGGGGGGCGAATATCCACGAGCAGTACTTC
cdr3_aa: CAWNGGANIHEQYF

j_call: TRBJ1-6
v_call: TRBV5-1
clone_size: .
d_call: .
cdr3_nt: TGCGCCAGCAGCTTGGGTGTAGGGGCCGGGAATTCACCCCTCCACTTT
cdr3_aa: CASSLGVGAGNSPLHF

j_call: TRBJ1-1
v_call: TRBV28
clone_size: .
d_call: .
cdr3_nt: TGTGCCAGCAGTACCGATGGGGGGGGGAACACTGAAGCTTTCTTT
cdr3_aa: CASSTDGGGNTEAFF

j_call: TRBJ1-3
v_call: TRBV30
clone_size: .
d_call: .
cdr3_nt: TGTGCCTGGAGTGTAGCAGGGTATGGAAACACCATATATTTT
cdr3_aa: CAWSVAGYGNTIYF

j_call: TRBJ2-5
v_call: TRBV10-3
clone_size: .
d_call: TRBD1
cdr3_nt: TGTGCCATCAAACGCGACAGGGGCCAAGAGACCCAGTACTTC
cdr3_aa: CAIKRDRGQETQYF

j_call: TRBJ1-2
v_call: TRBV5-1
clone_size: .
d_call: TRBD1
cdr3_nt: TGCGCCAGCAGCCTACCCGGGACAGACTATGGCTACACCTTC
cdr3_aa: CASSLPGTDYGYTF

j_call: TRBJ2-7
v_call: TRBV6-5
clone_size: once
d_call: TRBD2
cdr3_nt: TGTGCCAGCAGTTCCCCAAGCGGGAGGGCCTCCTACGAGCAGTACTTC
cdr3_aa: CASSSPSGRASYEQYF

j_call: TRBJ2-7
v_call: TRBV5-4
clone_size: many
d_call: TRBD2
cdr3_nt: TGTGCCAGCAGCCTCGGGACTAACCCCTACGAGCAGTACTTC
cdr3_aa: CASSLGTNPYEQYF

j_call: TRBJ2-5
v_call: TRBV4-2
clone_size: .
d_call: .
cdr3_nt: TGTGCCAGCAGCCAAGACTCTAGCTCGGGGGAGACCCAGTACTTC
cdr3_aa: CASSQDSSSGETQYF

j_call: TRBJ2-3
v_call: TRBV9
clone_size: .
d_call: TRBD1
cdr3_nt: TGTGCCAGCAGCGTAGGAGGACAACAGGGGGCCGATACGCAGTATTTT
cdr3_aa: CASSVGGQQGADTQYF

j_call: TRBJ2-3
v_call: TRBV5-4
clone_size: .
d_call: TRBD2
cdr3_nt: TGTGCCAGCAGCTTAGCTAGCGGTCCAGATACGCAGTATTTT
cdr3_aa: CASSLASGPDTQYF

j_call: TRBJ2-7
v_call: TRBV7-8
clone_size: .
d_call: .
cdr3_nt: TGTGCCAGCAGACTAGCTGACGAGCAGTACTTC
cdr3_aa: CASRLADEQYF

j_call: TRBJ2-1
v_call: TRBV7-2
clone_size: .
d_call: .
cdr3_nt: TGTGCCAGCAGTTTCACTTCTTCCTTCTACAATGAGCAGTTCTTC
cdr3_aa: CASSFTSSFYNEQFF

j_call: TRBJ1-5
v_call: TRBV6-1
clone_size: .
d_call: TRBD1
cdr3_nt: TGTGCCAGCACCTTCGGACAGGGGAAGCCAGATACGCAGCATTTT
cdr3_aa: CASTFGQGKPDTQHF

j_call: TRBJ2-2
v_call: TRBV2
clone_size: once
d_call: .
cdr3_nt: TGTGCCAGCAGTGAATCGGAGACCAGCCTAACTACCGGGGAGCTGTTTTTT
cdr3_aa: CASSESETSLTTGELFF

j_call: TRBJ2-3
v_call: TRBV5-1
clone_size: .
d_call: .
cdr3_nt: TGCGCCAGCAGCTTGAGAACTAGCACAGATACGCAGTATTTT
cdr3_aa: CASSLRTSTDTQYF

j_call: TRBJ1-4
v_call: TRBV4-2
clone_size: once
d_call: .
cdr3_nt: TGTGCCAGCAGCCAAGATGGGAGGGGGACTAATGAAAAACTGTTTTTT
cdr3_aa: CASSQDGRGTNEKLFF

j_call: TRBJ2-5
v_call: TRBV5-1
clone_size: .
d_call: TRBD2
cdr3_nt: TGCGCCAGCAGGCCGGGACTAGCGGCCAAGTACCAAGAGACCCAGTACTTC
cdr3_aa: CASRPGLAAKYQETQYF

j_call: TRBJ2-5
v_call: TRBV7-9
clone_size: .
d_call: TRBD2
cdr3_nt: TGTGCCAGCAGCTTACTAGCGGGGGGGCAAGAGACCCAGTACTTC
cdr3_aa: CASSLLAGGQETQYF

j_call: TRBJ1-2
v_call: TRBV19
clone_size: .
d_call: TRBD1
cdr3_nt: TGTGCCAGTACCCCAGTGGCGACAGGGAGGAATTATGGCTACACCTTC
cdr3_aa: CASTPVATGRNYGYTF

j_call: TRBJ2-2
v_call: TRBV2
clone_size: .
d_call: .
cdr3_nt: TGTGCCGGAGGCAGGGGATCGAACACCGGGGAGCTGTTTTTT
cdr3_aa: CAGGRGSNTGELFF

j_call: TRBJ2-5
v_call: TRBV29-1
clone_size: .
d_call: TRBD2
cdr3_nt: TGCAGCGTTGCCGCGGGCGGGAGGGAAGAGACCCAGTACTTC
cdr3_aa: CSVAAGGREETQYF

j_call: TRBJ2-5
v_call: TRBV18
clone_size: .
d_call: .
cdr3_nt: TGTGCCAGCTCACCGGACTCTCAAGAGACCCAGTACTTC
cdr3_aa: CASSPDSQETQYF

j_call: TRBJ2-5
v_call: TRBV5-1
clone_size: .
d_call: TRBD1
cdr3_nt: TGCGCCAGCAGCTTGGGACAGGGTGGGGAGACCCAGTACTTC
cdr3_aa: CASSLGQGGETQYF

j_call: TRBJ2-5
v_call: TRBV7-3
clone_size: .
d_call: TRBD2
cdr3_nt: TGTGCCAGCAGCTTAACTAGCGGGAGGCGCGAGACCCAGTACTTC
cdr3_aa: CASSLTSGRRETQYF

j_call: TRBJ2-1
v_call: TRBV7-9
clone_size: .
d_call: TRBD1
cdr3_nt: TGTGCCAGCAGCTTAGGGGACAGTATTTACAATGAGCAGTTCTTC
cdr3_aa: CASSLGDSIYNEQFF

j_call: TRBJ1-2
v_call: TRBV5-1
clone_size: .
d_call: .
cdr3_nt: TGCGCCAGCGGACCCGACAGACCATCCTATGGCTACACCTTC
cdr3_aa: CASGPDRPSYGYTF

j_call: TRBJ1-1
v_call: TRBV7-3
clone_size: few
d_call: .
cdr3_nt: TGTGCCAGCAGCCTGATGGGAGGGGCCATGAACACTGAAGCTTTCTTT
cdr3_aa: CASSLMGGAMNTEAFF

j_call: TRBJ1-5
v_call: TRBV28
clone_size: .
d_call: TRBD1
cdr3_nt: TGTGCCAGCAGTCTAACGGGACAGGGGACCAATCAGCCCCAGCATTTT
cdr3_aa: CASSLTGQGTNQPQHF

j_call: TRBJ2-3
v_call: TRBV7-9
clone_size: .
d_call: TRBD2
cdr3_nt: TGTGCCAGCAGCCCCGGGACTAGCGGGAGGGCCGACGATACGCAGTATTTT
cdr3_aa: CASSPGTSGRADDTQYF

j_call: TRBJ1-4
v_call: TRBV5-1
clone_size: .
d_call: .
cdr3_nt: TGCGCCAGCAGGCAGGGGCCTAATGAAAAACTGTTTTTT
cdr3_aa: CASRQGPNEKLFF

j_call: TRBJ2-5
v_call: TRBV29-1
clone_size: .
d_call: .
cdr3_nt: TGCAGCGTTGACAGGGCCAAGACCCAGTACTTC
cdr3_aa: CSVDRAKTQYF

j_call: TRBJ1-3
v_call: TRBV9
clone_size: .
d_call: .
cdr3_nt: TGTGCCAGCAGCGTACAGGGGTCGGGAAACACCATATATTTT
cdr3_aa: CASSVQGSGNTIYF

j_call: TRBJ2-5
v_call: TRBV2
clone_size: few
d_call: .
cdr3_nt: TGTGCCAGCAGTGTATCTAACCAAGAGACCCAGTACTTC
cdr3_aa: CASSVSNQETQYF